The clone carrying this TCR beta chain appeared once. Its antigen remains unidentified. These data originate in a study of a mutant IDH1 vaccine in newly diagnosed glioma. Looking at the study overall: Administration of eight vaccinations to patients took place in weeks 1, 3, 5, 7, 11, 15, 19, 23. Vaccines were begun 4-6 weeks after radiotherapy alone, or with temozolomide cycles.

Produced via immunoSEQ multiplex PCR; TCRdb's table is partial and in-frame only. The sample has around 78,000 clones, about 91% seen once; the top ten hold approximately 0.58%. V was pared by 4 bases and J by 5 bases, with 18 bases between. The CDR3 runs 15 residues. In germline, CDR1 is SGHTS, CDR2 YDEGEE. Time point meaning: week 5, during vaccination. Topical imiquimod was applied with each vaccine dose, which held 300 ug of mutant IDH1 20-mer peptide. The donors had new WHO grade 3 or 4 astrocytomas; these were IDH1-mutant and ATRX-lost. Material: PBMCs, obtained from a glioma patient whose treatment included an IDH1 peptide vaccine. The rearrangement links TRBV5-8 to TRBJ2-5; the D gene could be TRBD1 or TRBD2 (6 bases each). The clonotype originates from a woman in her forties or fifties with glioma. CDR3 region: CASSGGLEAGETQYF. Written as DNA, the CDR3 is TGTGCCAGCAGCGGGGGCCTGGAGGCGGGGGAGACCCAGTACTTC.